The 16 T cell receptor beta chains below come from one sample, sequenced in a study of Graves' ophthalmopathy and Graves' hyperthyroidism. RNA transcripts served as template for amplifying TCR beta CDR3 sequences. First-round RT-PCR used HTBI primers; second-round multiplex PCR followed. Via MiXCR, TCRdb re-called the multiplex PCR reads, giving one row per CDR3 protein. The sample has roughly 500,000 distinct CDR3 sequences; around 15% are singletons. The sequencing input was blood. The source of these receptors is a woman in her thirties with Graves' ophthalmopathy.

The chain employs TRBV11-2 and TRBJ2-5; 8 positions match TRBD2. The CDR3 is 13 amino acids. V lost 5 bases and J lost 4; bases outside the gene matches: 3. CDR1 and CDR2 (germline): SGHAT, FQNNGV. The CDR3 here is CASSPGRGETQYF. The CDR3 region has the DNA TGTGCCAGCAGCCCCGGGAGGGGAGAGACCCAGTACTTC.

This clonotype was observed at least ten times. V gene TRBV2 combines with J gene TRBJ1-2, with D uncertain. The CDR3 extends over 16 amino acids. Germline V gives CDR1 SNHLY, CDR2 FYNNEI. V lost 0 bases and J lost 3, with 14 bases in between. In DNA form, the CDR3 reads TGTGCCAGCAGTGAAGCCTTTATAGGGAGTCACTATGGCTACACCTTC. This sequence encodes CASSEAFIGSHYGYTF.

Many counts were recorded for this clonotype. The rearrangement uses TRBV12-3 or TRBV12-4 and TRBJ1-1; no firm D call. This CDR3 has 14 residues. V was clipped by 5 bases and J by 4 bases, with 14 bases between them. The CDR3 region is CASSTVGPGTEAFF. Here the CDR3 DNA reads TGTGCCAGCAGTACCGTAGGACCTGGCACTGAAGCTTTCTTT.

This sequence joins TRBV20-1 and TRBJ2-2; 12 bases align to TRBD1. V trimming: 5 bases; J trimming: 6 bases; junction bases outside the gene matches: 10. The length of the CDR3 is 16 residues. Germline V CDR1 and CDR2: DFQATT, SNEGSKA (reference sequence). For the CDR3, the DNA is TGCAGTGCTCAGCCTACCGGGACAGGGGGCTCCGGGGAGCTGTTTTTT. This codes for CSAQPTGTGGSGELFF.

The rearrangement links TRBV24-1 to TRBJ2-5, with unresolved D. Germline V lookup: CDR1 KGHDR, CDR2 SFDVKD. Trimming pared 11 bases from V and 0 bases from J, leaving 18 bases between. The CDR3 is made up of 15 amino acids. The CDR3 DNA follows: TGTGCCAGCAGCACAATGACACCGTACCAAGAGACCCAGTACTTC. Amino acids: CASSTMTPYQETQYF.

This clonotype was observed many times. The V call is TRBV11-2, the J call TRBJ2-2; 9 positions agree with TRBD1. After removal of 5 bases from V and 6 bases from J, the junction contained 16 bases not matched to a gene. Germline V gene data show CDR1 as SGHAT and CDR2 as FQNNGV. There are 18 residues in the CDR3. The CDR3 DNA reads TGTGCCAGCAGCGTGGTGGACTTGGGACAGGGTATCGCCGGGGAGCTGTTTTTT. Protein product: CASSVVDLGQGIAGELFF.

This clonotype was recorded many times. This sequence joins TRBV5-1 and TRBJ2-2; tentative D call: TRBD1 (6 bases). Trimming took off 0 bases at V and 0 bases at J, with 12 bases between the two ends. This CDR3 is built from 17 residues. The germline CDR1 and CDR2 sequences are SGHRS and YFSETQ. In DNA, the CDR3 is TGCGCCAGCAGCTTGGCCTTAGCAGGGGCGAACACCGGGGAGCTGTTTTTT. It yields the protein CASSLALAGANTGELFF.

This clonotype was detected ten times or more. The rearrangement uses TRBV30 and TRBJ1-3; D is unclear. With 4 bases removed from V and 4 bases from J, the gap between germline ends came to 8 bases. The CDR3 has 12 amino acids. Germline V gene sequence: CDR1 GTSNPN, CDR2 SVGIG (reference sequence). The CDR3 reads CAWTRRGNTIYF. The CDR3 DNA follows: TGTGCCTGGACCCGTCGGGGAAACACCATATATTTT.

This sequence joins TRBV6-5 and TRBJ1-1; D not certain. V was pared by 3 bases and J by 5 bases, with 7 bases between. The length of the CDR3 is 12 residues. Germline V lookup: CDR1 MNHEY, CDR2 SVGAGI. The CDR3 bases are TGTGCCAGCAGTTATCAGAGGACTGAAGCTTTCTTT. This translates into CASSYQRTEAFF.

About this clonotype itself: The junction and the germline gene differ at one end; a read error may be behind it. The gene calls are TRBV4-1 and TRBJ2-5; weak D call: TRBD1 (5 bases). Germline V gene data show CDR1 as MGHRA and CDR2 as YSYEKL. The CDR3 extends over 13 amino acids. The CDR3 loop reads CASSQGGQETKYF. CDR3 DNA sequence: TGCGCCAGCAGCCAAGGGGGCCAAGAGACCAAGTACTTC.

V and J are TRBV9 and TRBJ2-7, with D possibly TRBD1 on 5 matching bases. CDR1 and CDR2 (germline): SGDLS, YYNGEE. This CDR3 is built from 14 residues. V lost 3 bases to trimming and J lost 0 bases, with 10 bases between them. CDR3 region: CASSAWGDSYEQYF. The CDR3 DNA is TGTGCCAGCAGCGCTTGGGGCGACTCCTACGAGCAGTACTTC.

This clonotype was picked up many times. This chain connects TRBV27 to TRBJ2-7, with 8 bases that match TRBD1. Germline CDR1 MNHEY, CDR2 SMNVEV (reference sequence). The CDR3 runs to 14 residues. The trim removed 4 bases at V and 7 bases at J, leaving 9 bases unmatched. The CDR3: CASSSPTGAEEQYF. The CDR3 region has the DNA TGTGCCAGCAGTTCCCCGACAGGGGCGGAAGAGCAGTACTTC.

There are a few counts of this clonotype. The rearrangement joins TRBV9 to TRBJ2-7; possible D gene TRBD2, 6 bases. CDR3 length: 14 amino acids. V lost 4 bases and J lost 4, with 15 bases in between. Germline V gene data show CDR1 as SGDLS and CDR2 as YYNGEE. In nucleotides, the CDR3 is TGTGCCAGCAGCCCGCGGGGAAGCTTGTACGAGCAGTACTTC. The encoded protein is CASSPRGSLYEQYF.

The chain joins TRBV12-3 or TRBV12-4 to TRBJ2-7, with D hard to call. The CDR3 runs 11 residues. V was trimmed by 6 bases and J by 6 bases, leaving 9 bases between them. CDR3 coding DNA: TGTGCCAGCAGGTCTGGGTCCGAGCAGTACTTC. Its translation is CASRSGSEQYF.

This clonotype occurred many times. This chain uses TRBV4-2 with TRBJ2-7; 7 bases match TRBD2. The CDR3 is 14 amino acids. V dropped 6 bases and J dropped 0; count of bases not matched to a gene: 5. Germline V gene data show CDR1 as LGHNA and CDR2 as YNFKEQ. This chain's CDR3 is CASREGGSSYEQYF. The DNA for the CDR3 is TGTGCCAGCAGGGAGGGAGGGAGCTCCTACGAGCAGTACTTC.

This clonotype was counted ten times or more. The chain employs TRBV6-5 and TRBJ1-2, with no clear D. Trimming pared 2 bases from V and 4 bases from J, leaving 17 bases between. There are 16 residues in the CDR3. Germline values: CDR1 MNHEY, CDR2 SVGAGI. The CDR3 sequence: CASSYAPRAEPYGYTF. DNA for the CDR3: TGTGCCAGCAGTTACGCCCCCCGCGCAGAGCCCTATGGCTACACCTTC.